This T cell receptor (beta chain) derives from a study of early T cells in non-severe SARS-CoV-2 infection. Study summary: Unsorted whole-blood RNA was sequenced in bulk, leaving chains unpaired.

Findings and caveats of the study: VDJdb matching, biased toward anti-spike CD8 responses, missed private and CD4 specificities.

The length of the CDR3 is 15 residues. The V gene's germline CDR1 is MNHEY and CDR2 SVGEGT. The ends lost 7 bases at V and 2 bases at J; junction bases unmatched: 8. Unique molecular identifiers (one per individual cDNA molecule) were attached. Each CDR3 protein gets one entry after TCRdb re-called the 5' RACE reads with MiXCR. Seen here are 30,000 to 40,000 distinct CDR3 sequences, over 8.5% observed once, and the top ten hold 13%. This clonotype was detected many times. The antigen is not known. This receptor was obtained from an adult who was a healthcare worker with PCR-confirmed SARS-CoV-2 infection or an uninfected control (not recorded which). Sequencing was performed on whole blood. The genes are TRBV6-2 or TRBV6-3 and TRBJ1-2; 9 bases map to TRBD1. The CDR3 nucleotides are TGTGCCAGCACCGGACAGGGGAGTTTCAACTATGGCTACACCTTC. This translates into CASTGQGSFNYGYTF.